This entry lists 5 T cell receptor beta chains sequenced from one sample in a study of blood T cells in healthy people across ages. Through a sample-barcoded 5' primer and a J-beta primer mix, a second PCR was run for about 6 to 11 cycles. TCRdb reprocessed the 5' RACE reads with MiXCR, giving one entry per CDR3 protein. The table records some 880,000 distinct CDR3 sequences, about 34% of them present only once. Sample: blood. Receptor source: a man aged 18 to 29 in good health.

This clonotype has more than one count but fewer than ten. The CDR3 nucleotides read TGTGCCAGCAGCCAAATAAGGACAGATGAGCAGTTCTTC. Protein: CASSQIRTDEQFF. The chain joins TRBV7-6 to TRBJ2-1, with D tentatively TRBD1 (6 bases). Looked up from germline, CDR1 is SGHVS and CDR2 is FNYEAQ. The V and J ends lost 5 bases and 8 bases respectively, with 13 bases between them. The length of the CDR3 is 13 residues.

The count of this clonotype is one. Sequence at one end of the junction differs from germline and may be a read error. V usage is TRBV5-1 and J usage is TRBJ2-5, with unresolved D. The CDR3 runs 14 residues. Looked up from germline, CDR1 is SGHRS and CDR2 is YFSETQ. For the CDR3, the DNA is TGCGCCAGCATCTTGGCCCTATTCCAAGCGACCCAGTACTTC. It translates to CASILALFQATQYF.

This clonotype has only a few counts. The gene calls are TRBV4-2 and TRBJ1-2, with TRBD1 matching over 12 bases. Unmatched junction bases numbered 5, after V lost 0 bases and J lost 0 bases. The CDR3 spans 18 residues. Per germline, CDR1 LGHNA and CDR2 YNFKEQ. The chain's CDR3 is CASSQDGTGGMPNYGYTF. In DNA, the CDR3 is TGTGCCAGCAGCCAAGATGGGACAGGGGGCATGCCTAACTATGGCTACACCTTC.

The rearrangement links TRBV27 to TRBJ2-1; D is ambiguous. The germline CDR1 and CDR2 sequences are MNHEY and SMNVEV (reference sequence). V lost 5 bases and J 11 bases, leaving 22 bases between the germline ends. The CDR3 spans 15 residues. The CDR3 spells CASSRVPLARNKQFF. The DNA for the CDR3 is TGTGCCAGCAGTCGGGTCCCACTCGCTCGGAATAAGCAGTTCTTC.

The chain employs TRBV21-1 and TRBJ1-5; the tabulated D call, TRBD1, remains unverified against the DNA. TRBV21-1 is reported as a pseudogene. The length of the CDR3 is 17 residues. Here the CDR3 DNA reads TGTGCCAGCAGCAATCCAGACAGCCGCACCGGGGATCAGCCCCAGCATTTT. Amino acid sequence: CASSNPDSRTGDQPQHF.